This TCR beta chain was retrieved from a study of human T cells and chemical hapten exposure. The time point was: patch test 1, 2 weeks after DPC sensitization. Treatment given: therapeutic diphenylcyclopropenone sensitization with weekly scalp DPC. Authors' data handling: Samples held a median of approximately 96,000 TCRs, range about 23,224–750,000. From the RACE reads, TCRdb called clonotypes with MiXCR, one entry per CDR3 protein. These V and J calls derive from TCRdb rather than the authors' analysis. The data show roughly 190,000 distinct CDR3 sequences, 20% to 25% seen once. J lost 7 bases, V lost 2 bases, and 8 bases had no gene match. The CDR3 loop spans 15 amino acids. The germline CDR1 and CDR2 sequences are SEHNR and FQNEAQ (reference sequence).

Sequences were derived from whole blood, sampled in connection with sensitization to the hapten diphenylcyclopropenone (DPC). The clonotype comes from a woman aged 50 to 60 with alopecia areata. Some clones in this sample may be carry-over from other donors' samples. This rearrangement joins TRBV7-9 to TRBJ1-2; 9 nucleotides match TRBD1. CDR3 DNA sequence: TGTGCCAGCAGCTTACAGACGGGACAGGGATTTGGCTACACCTTC. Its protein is CASSLQTGQGFGYTF.